Listed below are T cell receptor beta chains from one sample, sequenced in a study of blood T cell repertoires in COVID-19. Only in-frame clones appear in the TCRdb table, and some are missing; sequencing was by immunoSEQ multiplex PCR. The table records about 290,000 clones, about nine tenths of them present only once. Input material: peripheral blood. The origin of the receptors is a woman aged 25 to 45 with COVID-19, enrolled during active disease. Each CDR3 is given with its conserved first and last residue. The order of the fields is clone size, V gene, J gene, D gene, CDR3 protein, CDR3 DNA. A D gene is named only where the DNA matches it firmly. Some rows have no size entry. The others give once, few or many, or a class for an expanded clone.

abundance: -; v_gene: TRBV14; j_gene: TRBJ1-1; d_gene: -; CDR3aa: CASSHPGQGSGLGEAFF; CDR3nt: TGTGCCAGCAGCCACCCCGGGCAGGGTAGCGGCCTGGGTGAAGCTTTCTTT
abundance: -; v_gene: TRBV27; j_gene: TRBJ2-6; d_gene: -; CDR3aa: CASSSWAVSSGANVLTF; CDR3nt: TGTGCCAGCAGTTCTTGGGCCGTAAGCTCTGGGGCCAACGTCCTGACTTTC
abundance: once; v_gene: TRBV19; j_gene: TRBJ1-1; d_gene: -; CDR3aa: CASSLGRNTEAFF; CDR3nt: TGTGCCAGTAGTCTGGGCAGGAACACTGAAGCTTTCTTT
abundance: -; v_gene: TRBV5-1; j_gene: TRBJ1-3; d_gene: -; CDR3aa: CASSYGQGNTIYF; CDR3nt: TGCGCCAGCAGTTATGGACAGGGAAACACCATATATTTT
abundance: -; v_gene: TRBV5-6; j_gene: TRBJ1-2; d_gene: -; CDR3aa: CASSFFTSGGYTF; CDR3nt: TGTGCCAGCAGCTTTTTCACTTCGGGGGGCTACACCTTC
abundance: -; v_gene: TRBV19; j_gene: TRBJ1-5; d_gene: -; CDR3aa: CASSISRGAAQPQHF; CDR3nt: TGTGCCAGTAGTATCAGCAGGGGCGCCGCTCAGCCCCAGCATTTT
abundance: -; v_gene: TRBV27; j_gene: TRBJ1-2; d_gene: -; CDR3aa: CASSSTPFYGYTF; CDR3nt: TGTGCCAGCAGTTCCACACCTTTCTATGGCTACACCTTC
abundance: -; v_gene: TRBV6-5; j_gene: TRBJ1-1; d_gene: -; CDR3aa: CASSPGGDTEAFF; CDR3nt: TGTGCCAGCAGCCCGGGGGGGGACACTGAAGCTTTCTTT
abundance: -; v_gene: TRBV19; j_gene: TRBJ1-1; d_gene: -; CDR3aa: CASTAGSTEAFF; CDR3nt: TGTGCCAGTACGGCGGGGAGCACTGAAGCTTTCTTT
abundance: -; v_gene: TRBV10-3; j_gene: TRBJ1-2; d_gene: TRBD1; CDR3aa: CANRDRVNNGYTF; CDR3nt: TGTGCCAACCGGGACAGGGTGAATAATGGCTACACCTTC
abundance: -; v_gene: TRBV6-1; j_gene: TRBJ2-1; d_gene: -; CDR3aa: CASSDLRYPDKQGIF; CDR3nt: TGTGCCAGCAGTGACCTAAGATATCCGGACAAGCAAGGGATCTTC
abundance: -; v_gene: TRBV28; j_gene: TRBJ2-2; d_gene: TRBD1; CDR3aa: CASKTGRFGGELFF; CDR3nt: TGTGCCAGCAAGACAGGGAGATTTGGCGGGGAGCTGTTTTTT
abundance: -; v_gene: TRBV7-2; j_gene: TRBJ2-7; d_gene: -; CDR3aa: CASSLASGHTEQYF; CDR3nt: TGTGCCAGCAGCTTAGCATCTGGGCATACGGAGCAGTACTTC
abundance: -; v_gene: TRBV6-1; j_gene: TRBJ2-1; d_gene: TRBD1; CDR3aa: CASSEGTGAYNEQFF; CDR3nt: TGTGCCAGCAGTGAGGGGACAGGAGCTTACAATGAGCAGTTCTTC
abundance: -; v_gene: TRBV4-1; j_gene: TRBJ1-2; d_gene: -; CDR3aa: CASRGNRGSRADVVYGYTF; CDR3nt: TGCGCCAGCAGGGGAAATCGAGGTAGCAGGGCCGACGTAGTCTATGGCTACACCTTC